The T cell receptor beta chain described here comes from a study of blood T cell repertoires in COVID-19. Germline V gene data show CDR1 as LNHDA and CDR2 as SQIVND (reference sequence). V was shortened by 2 bases and J by 0 bases, with 9 bases between the two germline ends. The CDR3 runs 15 residues. Sequenced by immunoSEQ multiplex PCR; TCRdb stores in-frame clones only, minus some. The repertoire consists of approximately 210,000 clones, with 65% to 85% occurring once and the leading ten covering approximately 3.6%. Specimen: PBMCs or T cells enriched from blood (not recorded which). This clonotype was obtained from a woman aged 60-70 years who had recovered from COVID-19. The V gene is TRBV19, the J gene TRBJ2-3; D remains ambiguous. The CDR3 spells CASSIKLPSTDTQYF. As DNA, the CDR3 is TGTGCCAGTAGTATAAAACTACCTAGCACAGATACGCAGTATTTT.